This entry lists 24 T cell receptor beta chains sequenced from one sample in a study of CD8 T cells in ankylosing spondylitis. TCRdb re-called the 5' RACE reads through MiXCR, storing one row per CDR3 protein. This sample yields about 100,000 distinct CDR3 sequences, of which roughly 8.3% are seen a single time; nearly 10% belongs to the top ten. The sample consisted of blood, either unsorted or a sorted T cell fraction (not recorded which). The receptors were sampled from a male donor with ankylosing spondylitis or in good health (not recorded which).

This clonotype was counted ten times or more. The chain is built from TRBV10-3 and TRBJ2-3; the D is unclear. Germline V gene lookup returns CDR1 ENHRY and CDR2 SYGVKD. Trimming left V 4 bases short and J 4 bases short, with 15 bases between. The CDR3 length is 15 residues. DNA for the CDR3: TGTGCCATCAGTGTAAGGAGTGGGAACGCAGATACGCAGTATTTT. Translation: CAISVRSGNADTQYF.

This clonotype was recorded many times. The chain has TRBV20-1 and TRBJ2-7, with no clear D. The CDR3 covers 14 residues. Trimming took off 0 bases at V and 2 bases at J, with 11 bases between the two ends. Germline V CDR1 and CDR2: DFQATT, SNEGSKA (reference sequence). The CDR3, as DNA: TGCAGTGCTAGAGATAAAGATCGCCCCTACGAGCAGTACTTC. It translates to CSARDKDRPYEQYF.

This clonotype was counted a few times. The gene calls are TRBV19 and TRBJ1-6, with 7 bases that match TRBD1. This CDR3 region has 12 residues. Unmatched junction bases numbered 6, after V lost 9 bases and J lost 10 bases. Germline values: CDR1 LNHDA, CDR2 SQIVND (reference sequence). The CDR3 region is CARRQGKSPLHF. In nucleotides, the CDR3 is TGTGCCAGACGACAGGGAAAGTCACCCCTCCACTTT.

This clonotype was picked up many times. The rearrangement links TRBV7-2 to TRBJ2-3, with D hard to call. This CDR3 contains 13 residues. Germline V gene lookup returns CDR1 SGHTA and CDR2 FQGNSA. V was cut by 1 base and J by 4 bases, with 6 bases left in between. The chain's CDR3 is CASSLEEPDTQYF. CDR3 coding DNA: TGTGCCAGCAGCTTAGAAGAGCCAGATACGCAGTATTTT.

This clonotype came up many times. The rearrangement joins TRBV29-1 to TRBJ1-1, with a tentative D call TRBD1 (5 bases). V lost 6 bases to trimming and J lost 2 bases, with 7 bases between them. CDR1 is SQVTM, CDR2 ANQGSEA, per germline. This CDR3 is 11 amino acids long. The CDR3 reads CSVTVNTEAFF. The CDR3 DNA is TGCAGCGTGACAGTTAACACTGAAGCTTTCTTT.

In the case of this clonotype: A read error may be the cause here, since a much bigger clone is one base away. The rearrangement links TRBV20-1 to TRBJ2-1; D may be TRBD2 (5 bases). Germline V gene data show CDR1 as DFQATT and CDR2 as SNEGSKA (reference sequence). The CDR3 contains 12 residues. Trimming removed 3 bases at V and 6 bases at J, with 9 bases between. CDR3 sequence: CSASGAANEQFF. The CDR3 bases are TGCAGTGCTAGCGGAGCGGCCAATGAGCAGTTCTTC.

This clonotype came up many times. The rearrangement links TRBV21-1 to TRBJ2-1. TRBV21-1 is an annotated pseudogene. The CDR3 has 14 residues. In DNA form, the CDR3 reads TGTGCCAGCAGCAAAAAATCTCCACACAATGAGCAGTTCTTC. Residues: CASSKKSPHNEQFF.

Only a few counts were recorded for this clonotype. The genes are TRBV7-2 and TRBJ2-2, with D maybe TRBD2 (6 bases). This CDR3 has 15 amino acids. The germline CDR1 and CDR2 sequences are SGHTA and FQGNSA. V gave up 1 base and J gave up 5 bases, with 11 bases separating them. As DNA, the CDR3 is TGTGCCAGCAGCTTAGGGCGAAGCGGGACCGGGGAGCTGTTTTTT. Residues: CASSLGRSGTGELFF.

This clonotype was detected ten times or more. This CDR3 reads CASSPPPAGNSYEQYF. The CDR3 region has the DNA TGTGCCAGCAGCCCCCCCCCGGCGGGAAACTCGTACGAGCAGTACTTC. The chain joins TRBV7-9 to TRBJ2-7; D is possibly TRBD2 (6 bases). Trimming left V 5 bases short and J 4 bases short, with 21 bases between. There are 16 residues in the CDR3. CDR1 and CDR2 from the germline V gene are SEHNR and FQNEAQ (reference sequence).

This clonotype was seen a handful of times. The chain carries TRBV7-2 and TRBJ2-7, with 8 bases that match TRBD1. CDR1 SGHTA and CDR2 FQGNSA come from the germline V gene. The length of the CDR3 is 15 residues. J was trimmed by 6 bases and V by 1 base; bases with no gene match: 8. The CDR3 DNA follows: TGTGCCAGCAGCTTAGTTCACAGGGGGATTGGCGAGCAGTACTTC. Its protein is CASSLVHRGIGEQYF.

This clonotype was seen many times. The J gene is TRBJ2-7, the V gene TRBV29-1, with 8 bases lining up with TRBD2. The CDR3 runs to 14 residues. The V and J ends lost 0 bases and 6 bases, in that order; junction bases with no gene match: 7. CDR1 SQVTM and CDR2 ANQGSEA come from the germline V gene. The CDR3 loop reads CSVEEGTRRPEQYF. Written as DNA, the CDR3 is TGCAGCGTTGAAGAGGGGACTAGGCGGCCCGAGCAGTACTTC.

This clonotype showed up many times. The J gene is TRBJ1-2, the V gene TRBV20-1; 7 bases line up with TRBD1. Germline CDR1 reads DFQATT; CDR2 reads SNEGSKA (reference sequence). This CDR3 has 14 residues. V shed 6 bases, J shed 1 base, and the junction held 8 bases outside the gene matches. CDR3 residues: CSALSGTDNYGYTF. As DNA, the CDR3 is TGCAGTGCACTCTCCGGGACAGATAACTATGGCTACACCTTC.

This clonotype has a handful of counts. The V gene is TRBV5-6, the J gene TRBJ1-6; 7 bases are a match to TRBD1. The CDR3 loop spans 15 amino acids. CDR1 is SGHDT and CDR2 is YYEEEE in the germline V gene. Trimming removed 3 bases from V and 8 bases from J; junction bases left unmatched: 8. The CDR3 DNA reads as TGTGCCAGCAGCTGGAAACCTACAGGGGATTCACCCCTCCACTTT. Encoded protein: CASSWKPTGDSPLHF.

Turning to this clonotype: This may arise from a read error, as a much more abundant clone is one base away. V and J are TRBV18 and TRBJ2-1; D remains unclear. Germline CDR1 KGHSH, CDR2 LQKENI. This CDR3 spans 12 amino acids. The CDR3 nucleotides read TGTGCCAACTCAGTAGACGCTGGGCAGCAGTTCTTC. It codes for CANSVDAGQQFF.

The chain links TRBV4-3 to TRBJ1-3, with D perhaps matching TRBD1 (5 bases). The V and J ends lost 5 bases and 9 bases respectively, with 17 bases between them. CDR1 and CDR2 (germline): LGHNA, YSLEER. The CDR3 sequence is 14 residues long. The CDR3 loop is CASSEDTGAGTIYF. CDR3 sequence (DNA): TGCGCCAGCAGCGAGGACACTGGAGCGGGCACCATATATTTT.

Many counts were recorded for this clonotype. This chain joins TRBV7-2 and TRBJ2-7; D remains ambiguous. This CDR3 is 13 amino acids long. The germline V gene has CDR1 SGHTA and CDR2 FQGNSA. V was trimmed by 1 base and J by 12 bases, leaving 16 bases between them. CDR3 sequence: CASSLGWAGPLYF. The CDR3 bases are TGTGCCAGCAGCTTAGGGTGGGCAGGACCCTTGTACTTC.

This clonotype has ten or more counts. The chain couples TRBV27 to TRBJ2-7; D gene unclear. V shed 3 bases and J shed 2 bases, with 11 bases lying between them. The CDR3 spans 14 residues. Germline CDR1 and CDR2: MNHEY and SMNVEV (reference sequence). CDR3 amino acids: CASSLGRNTYEQYF. The DNA for the CDR3 is TGTGCCAGCAGTTTGGGCAGGAATACCTACGAGCAGTACTTC.

This clonotype was observed many times. The chain joins TRBV6-1 to TRBJ1-3; perhaps TRBD1 as D (6 bases). V was clipped by 5 bases and J by 0 bases, with 11 bases between them. CDR1 is MNHNS, CDR2 SASEGT, per germline. CDR3 size: 15 residues. The CDR3 here is CASSIGQNSGNTIYF. CDR3 nucleotide sequence: TGTGCCAGCAGTATCGGACAGAACTCTGGAAACACCATATATTTT.

This clonotype was found many times. The rearrangement uses TRBV7-2 and TRBJ2-5, with a tentative D call TRBD1 (5 bases). Trimming stripped 4 bases from V and 4 bases from J, with 10 bases between. The germline V gene encodes CDR1 SGHTA and CDR2 FQGNSA. The CDR3 loop spans 13 amino acids. CDR3 sequence (DNA): TGTGCCAGCAGCTCTCAGACAGTAGAGACCCAGTACTTC. Protein product: CASSSQTVETQYF. Supplemented by reference TRBV7-2 and TRBJ2-5, the full variable domain reads GAGVSQSPSNKVTEKGKDVELRCDPISGHTALYWYRQSLGQGLEFLIYFQGNSAPDKSGLPSDRFSAERTGGSVSTLTIQRTQQEDSAVYLCASSSQTVETQYFGPGTRLLVL.

This clonotype was detected many times. This chain connects TRBV10-3 to TRBJ2-2; perhaps TRBD2 as D (6 bases). Trimming cost V 5 bases and J 1 base, with 11 bases left between them. Germline assignment: CDR1 ENHRY and CDR2 SYGVKD. The CDR3 is 15 amino acids. This CDR3 is CAISMGGVNTGELFF. In nucleotides, the CDR3 is TGTGCCATCAGTATGGGCGGGGTGAACACCGGGGAGCTGTTTTTT.

In this sample, this clonotype turned up many times. The chain recombines TRBV6-5 with TRBJ1-4, with D maybe TRBD1 (6 bases). The CDR3 is made up of 15 amino acids. V shed 4 bases and J shed 3 bases, with 12 bases lying between them. Germline loops: CDR1 MNHEY, CDR2 SVGAGI. The CDR3 DNA sequence: TGTGCCAGCAGTTTCAACAGGGTGTCTAATGAAAAACTGTTTTTT. Residues: CASSFNRVSNEKLFF.

This clonotype was detected only a few times. The CDR3 nucleotides are TGTGCCAGCACCTCCACAGGGATGGATCAGCCCCAGCATTTT. Residues: CASTSTGMDQPQHF. The rearrangement joins TRBV12-3 or TRBV12-4 to TRBJ1-5, with D possibly TRBD1 on 6 matching bases. The CDR3 extends over 14 amino acids. V lost 7 bases to trimming and J lost 5 bases, with 15 bases between them.

The rearrangement uses TRBV6-2 or TRBV6-3 and TRBJ2-5; D is uncertain. V lost 6 bases to trimming and J lost 0 bases, with 17 bases between them. The CDR3 spans 16 residues. Germline CDR1 and CDR2: MNHEY and SVGEGT. In nucleotides, the CDR3 is TGTGCCAGCAGGAGTCGACCGGTTTTGTACCAAGAGACCCAGTACTTC. Protein sequence: CASRSRPVLYQETQYF.

This clonotype was found many times. The chain joins TRBV29-1 to TRBJ2-4; the D gene is possibly TRBD2 (7 bases). V lost 6 bases and J 9 bases, leaving 21 bases between the germline ends. This CDR3 has 14 residues. In germline, CDR1 is SQVTM, CDR2 ANQGSEA. The DNA of the CDR3 is TGCAGCGTGGGCGACATTGGGGCGGGGGCCATTCAGTACTTC. Protein product: CSVGDIGAGAIQYF.